The 26 T cell receptor beta chains reported below all come from one sample, sequenced in a study of shared clonotypes between healthy human individuals. Some clones are missing from TCRdb's copy, which holds only in-frame ones; the method was immunoSEQ multiplex PCR. The sample carries about 1,500,000 clones, approximately 97% recorded once. Sequencing was carried out using naive CD4+ T cells sorted from blood. As for subset: CD45RA+ positively selected. These receptors all come from a man aged 30 to 39 in good health.

The V call is TRBV14, the J call TRBJ2-1, with 7 bases matching TRBD2. The CDR3 spans 15 residues. Trimming took 6 bases from V and 7 from J; bases not matched to a gene: 12. In germline, CDR1 is SGHDN, CDR2 FVKESK. CDR3 sequence reads: CASSKTGTTLNEQFF. For the CDR3, the DNA is TGTGCCAGCAGTAAAACCGGGACTACGCTTAATGAGCAGTTCTTC. The whole variable domain, filled in from reference TRBV14 and TRBJ2-1, reads EAGVTQFPSHSVIEKGQTVTLRCDPISGHDNLYWYRRVMGKEIKFLLHFVKESKQDESGMPNNRFLAERTGGTYSTLKVQPAELEDSGVYFCASSKTGTTLNEQFFGPGTRLTVL.

A word on this clone: An end of the junction does not agree with germline; a read error may underlie this. The chain is built from TRBV7-7 and TRBJ2-1; either TRBD1 or TRBD2 may supply D (5 bases each). The length of the CDR3 is 13 residues. Looked up from germline, CDR1 is SSHAT and CDR2 is FNYEAQ (reference sequence). The DNA for the CDR3 is TGTGCTAGCAGCCGGGACCTCGGGGATGAGCAGTTCTTC. This gives the protein CASSRDLGDEQFF.

The genes are TRBV28 and TRBJ2-2; the D gene could be TRBD1 or TRBD2 (5 bases each). The CDR3 loop spans 14 amino acids. Trimming stripped 8 bases from V and 0 bases from J, with 10 bases between. Per germline, CDR1 MDHEN and CDR2 SYDVKM. CDR3 in DNA: TGTGCCAGCCCGGGACCGACGAACACCGGGGAGCTGTTTTTT. It translates to CASPGPTNTGELFF.

The chain has TRBV2 and TRBJ2-6; 7 bases fit TRBD1. Unmatched junction bases numbered 3, after V lost 10 bases and J lost 0 bases. Germline assignment: CDR1 SNHLY and CDR2 FYNNEI. CDR3 length: 14 amino acids. The CDR3 DNA reads as TGTGCCAAACAGGGGATCTCTGGGGCCAACGTCCTGACTTTC. Protein sequence: CAKQGISGANVLTF.

J is TRBJ2-1 and V is TRBV27; D not certain. The CDR3 is made up of 16 amino acids. Germline CDR1 reads MNHEY; CDR2 reads SMNVEV (reference sequence). V was pared by 6 bases and J by 6 bases, with 21 bases between. CDR3 DNA: TGTGCCAGCAGCCTCGGGCGAAGCTTTATACGCAATGAGCAGTTCTTC. This gives the protein CASSLGRSFIRNEQFF.

J is TRBJ2-3 and V is TRBV4-3; TRBD2 aligns across 10 bases. This CDR3 region has 16 residues. V was clipped by 0 bases and J by 3 bases; unmatched bases: 3. The germline CDR1 and CDR2 sequences are LGHNA and YSLEER. CDR3 DNA sequence: TGCGCCAGCAGCCAAGAGCCAGCGGGAGGGACAGATACGCAGTATTTT. It translates to CASSQEPAGGTDTQYF.

This CDR3 reads CATSRGLAGEYNEQFF. CDR3 DNA: TGTGCCACCAGCAGGGGTCTAGCGGGAGAGTACAATGAGCAGTTCTTC. The V and J genes are TRBV15 and TRBJ2-1, with 10 bases that match TRBD2. Trimming removed 3 bases from V and 4 bases from J; junction bases left unmatched: 6. Germline V gives CDR1 LNHNV, CDR2 YYDKDF (reference sequence). The CDR3 has 16 amino acids.

This rearrangement joins TRBV18 to TRBJ1-2, with 7 nucleotides matching TRBD1. The CDR3 covers 17 residues. Germline values: CDR1 KGHSH, CDR2 LQKENI. With 3 bases clipped from V and 0 bases from J, the junction kept 10 bases outside the gene matches. The CDR3 coding sequence is TGTGCCAGCTCACCCTTAAGCGGACAGGCTACTAACTATGGCTACACCTTC. This gives the protein CASSPLSGQATNYGYTF. Supplemented by reference TRBV18 and TRBJ1-2, the full variable domain reads NAGVMQNPRHLVRRRGQEARLRCSPMKGHSHVYWYRQLPEEGLKFMVYLQKENIIDESGMPKERFSAEFPKEGPSILRIQQVVRGDSAAYFCASSPLSGQATNYGYTFGSGTRLTVV.

The chain's CDR3 is CASSSLGARQPQHF. For the CDR3, the DNA is TGTGCCAGCAGTTCACTTGGCGCACGTCAGCCCCAGCATTTT. The rearrangement links TRBV27 to TRBJ1-5; D unclear. This CDR3 region has 14 residues. V gave up 4 bases and J gave up 6 bases, with 13 bases separating them. The V gene's germline CDR1 is MNHEY and CDR2 SMNVEV (reference sequence).

The rearrangement joins TRBV6-6 to TRBJ2-1; TRBD2 matches at 13 bases. Trimming cost V 6 bases and J 2 bases; bases outside gene matches: 1. Germline CDR1 and CDR2: MNHNY and SVGAGI (reference sequence). The CDR3 is made up of 15 amino acids. The DNA for the CDR3 is TGTGCCAGCAGCGGACTAGCGGGAGCCTACAATGAGCAGTTCTTC. This translates into CASSGLAGAYNEQFF.

V gene TRBV19 combines with J gene TRBJ2-3; 12 nucleotides match TRBD2. Trimming cost V 3 bases and J 4 bases; bases outside gene matches: 11. This CDR3 has 18 amino acids. Germline CDR1 LNHDA, CDR2 SQIVND (reference sequence). This chain's CDR3 is CASSIKLAGGPGADTQYF. CDR3 nucleotide sequence: TGTGCCAGTAGTATTAAGCTAGCGGGAGGGCCGGGAGCAGATACGCAGTATTTT.

The CDR3 spells CASTLRGGKGDTQYF. Written as DNA, the CDR3 is TGTGCCAGCACCCTAAGGGGAGGGAAGGGAGATACGCAGTATTTT. The chain joins TRBV7-8 to TRBJ2-3, with 7 bases matching TRBD2. The CDR3 is 15 amino acids. Germline CDR1 SGHVS, CDR2 FQNEAQ. The trim removed 7 bases at V and 5 bases at J, leaving 12 bases unmatched. Together with reference TRBV7-8 and TRBJ2-3, the CDR3 gives the full variable domain: GAGVSQSPRYKVAKRGQDVALRCDPISGHVSLFWYQQALGQGPEFLTYFQNEAQLDKSGLPSDRFFAERPEGSVSTLKIQRTQQEDSAVYLCASTLRGGKGDTQYFGPGTRLTVL.

The rearrangement uses TRBV11-2 and TRBJ2-1; 9 bases match TRBD2. Germline loops: CDR1 SGHAT, CDR2 FQNNGV. Trimming removed 3 bases from V and 0 bases from J; junction bases left unmatched: 3. This CDR3 spans 16 amino acids. In DNA form, the CDR3 reads TGTGCCAGCAGCTTCTATAGCGGGAGCTCCTACAATGAGCAGTTCTTC. Encoded protein: CASSFYSGSSYNEQFF.

V is TRBV6-5 and J is TRBJ2-2; D ambiguous. The length of the CDR3 is 15 residues. V lost 2 bases and J 1 base, leaving 8 bases between the germline ends. Per germline, CDR1 MNHEY and CDR2 SVGAGI. CDR3 amino acids: CASSYGTVNTGELFF. In nucleotides, the CDR3 is TGTGCCAGCAGTTACGGTACAGTGAACACCGGGGAGCTGTTTTTT.

The genes are TRBV9 and TRBJ2-1, with TRBD1 matching 9 bases. This CDR3 is 15 amino acids long. The V gene's germline CDR1 is SGDLS and CDR2 YYNGEE. V lost 4 bases, J lost 6 bases, and 8 bases stayed unmatched. The CDR3 loop is CASSLGTGMSNEQFF. The CDR3 DNA is TGTGCCAGCAGCCTTGGGACAGGGATGTCCAATGAGCAGTTCTTC. The full variable domain, in which reference TRBV9 and TRBJ2-1 provide the parts outside the CDR3, is DSGVTQTPKHLITATGQRVTLRCSPRSGDLSVYWYQQSLDQGLQFLIQYYNGEERAKGNILERFSAQQFPDLHSELNLSSLELGDSALYFCASSLGTGMSNEQFFGPGTRLTVL.

This chain links TRBV18 with TRBJ2-1, with 9 bases lining up with TRBD1. The CDR3 has 14 amino acids. V trimming: 6 bases; J trimming: 8 bases; junction bases outside the gene matches: 8. CDR1 is KGHSH, CDR2 LQKENI, per germline. Here the CDR3 DNA reads TGTGCCAGCTCTCGGGACAGGGATTCCGATGAGCAGTTCTTC. Protein product: CASSRDRDSDEQFF. Filled out from reference TRBV18 and TRBJ2-1, the complete variable domain reads NAGVMQNPRHLVRRRGQEARLRCSPMKGHSHVYWYRQLPEEGLKFMVYLQKENIIDESGMPKERFSAEFPKEGPSILRIQQVVRGDSAAYFCASSRDRDSDEQFFGPGTRLTVL.

This clone appeared once. V is TRBV5-6 and J is TRBJ1-5; TRBD1 might be the D (6 bases). Germline values: CDR1 SGHDT, CDR2 YYEEEE. Trimming took 1 base from V and 5 from J, leaving 10 bases between them. The CDR3 runs to 14 residues. This CDR3 is CASSLTGRDQPQHF. DNA of the CDR3: TGTGCCAGCAGCTTGACAGGGAGGGATCAGCCCCAGCATTTT.

With regard to this clone: The identical CDR3 is also encoded by other nucleotide sequences in the sample. The chain employs TRBV14 and TRBJ2-3; D could derive from TRBD1 or TRBD2 (5 bases each). This CDR3 region has 15 residues. The V gene lost 4 bases and the J gene lost 0 bases, with 11 bases spanning the gap. The V gene's germline CDR1 is SGHDN and CDR2 FVKESK. The CDR3 loop is CASSPPGRSTDTQYF. The DNA for the CDR3 is TGTGCCAGCAGCCCACCGGGACGGAGCACAGATACGCAGTATTTT. Filled out from reference TRBV14 and TRBJ2-3, the complete variable domain reads EAGVTQFPSHSVIEKGQTVTLRCDPISGHDNLYWYRRVMGKEIKFLLHFVKESKQDESGMPNNRFLAERTGGTYSTLKVQPAELEDSGVYFCASSPPGRSTDTQYFGPGTRLTVL.

The chain links TRBV6-5 to TRBJ1-3, with 7 bases identical to TRBD1. This CDR3 comprises 14 residues. V dropped 6 bases and J dropped 4; count of bases not matched to a gene: 6. From germline, CDR1 is MNHEY and CDR2 SVGAGI. The CDR3 DNA sequence: TGTGCCAGCAGCCGACAGGGCCCCGGAAACACCATATATTTT. This encodes CASSRQGPGNTIYF.

In this sample, this clone turned up once. The DNA for the CDR3 is TGTGCCAGTAGTCCGGGACTCAGGCGGGAGACCCAGTACTTC. It specifies CASSPGLRRETQYF. The gene calls are TRBV19 and TRBJ2-5; D is possibly TRBD2 (6 bases). The germline gives CDR1 LNHDA, CDR2 SQIVND (reference sequence). This CDR3 is built from 14 residues. The V and J ends lost 5 bases and 5 bases respectively, with 15 bases between them.

As DNA, the CDR3 is TGCGCCAGCAGCCCGGGGGGGACCGCTAACTATGGCTACACCTTC. This translates into CASSPGGTANYGYTF. V gene TRBV5-1 combines with J gene TRBJ1-2; perhaps TRBD1 as D (5 bases). The CDR3 spans 15 residues. Germline loops: CDR1 SGHRS, CDR2 YFSETQ. V lost 4 bases, J lost 0 bases, and 13 bases lay in between.

The chain has TRBV5-1 and TRBJ2-2; D is perhaps TRBD1 (5 bases). V was clipped by 2 bases and J by 1 base, with 9 bases between them. The germline gives CDR1 SGHRS, CDR2 YFSETQ. The CDR3 has 15 amino acids. The CDR3 DNA reads as TGCGCCAGCAGCTTTTTAGGGGTGAACACCGGGGAGCTGTTTTTT. Encoded protein: CASSFLGVNTGELFF.

This rearrangement joins TRBV6-5 to TRBJ2-7; D remains unclear. Germline lookup yields CDR1 MNHEY and CDR2 SVGAGI. V gave up 10 bases and J gave up 0 bases, with 13 bases separating them. The CDR3 extends over 13 amino acids. CDR3 in DNA: TGTGCCACCCAATACGGTAGCTCCTACGAGCAGTACTTC. Protein product: CATQYGSSYEQYF.

The chain couples TRBV27 to TRBJ2-3; D gene uncertain. V dropped 2 bases and J dropped 4 bases, with 10 bases sitting between them. The CDR3 extends over 14 amino acids. CDR1 and CDR2 (germline): MNHEY, SMNVEV (reference sequence). Here the CDR3 reads CASSLMGVSDTQYF. DNA of the CDR3: TGTGCCAGCAGTTTAATGGGCGTGTCAGATACGCAGTATTTT.

Regarding this clone: At one boundary the junction diverges from the germline segment, which might be a read error. The CDR3 DNA reads as TGTGCTAGCAGCTTAGTTCCCTCCGGGACCGGGACCCAGTACTTC. It encodes CASSLVPSGTGTQYF. The chain combines TRBV7-7 with TRBJ2-5; D is possibly TRBD1 or TRBD2 (5 bases each). Germline CDR1 reads SSHAT; CDR2 reads FNYEAQ (reference sequence). The length of the CDR3 is 15 residues.

In DNA, the CDR3 is TGTGCCAGCACCAGCTTAGAGTTTGGCGGGGCCAACGTCCTGACTTTC. Translation: CASTSLEFGGANVLTF. The chain combines TRBV11-2 with TRBJ2-6; D ambiguous. The germline V gene encodes CDR1 SGHAT and CDR2 FQNNGV. There are 16 residues in the CDR3. V gave up 7 bases and J gave up 4 bases, with 17 bases separating them. The variable domain in full, with the rest retrieved from reference TRBV11-2 and TRBJ2-6, is EAGVAQSPRYKIIEKRQSVAFWCNPISGHATLYWYQQILGQGPKLLIQFQNNGVVDDSQLPKDRFSAERLKGVDSTLKIQPAKLEDSAVYLCASTSLEFGGANVLTFGAGSRLTVL.